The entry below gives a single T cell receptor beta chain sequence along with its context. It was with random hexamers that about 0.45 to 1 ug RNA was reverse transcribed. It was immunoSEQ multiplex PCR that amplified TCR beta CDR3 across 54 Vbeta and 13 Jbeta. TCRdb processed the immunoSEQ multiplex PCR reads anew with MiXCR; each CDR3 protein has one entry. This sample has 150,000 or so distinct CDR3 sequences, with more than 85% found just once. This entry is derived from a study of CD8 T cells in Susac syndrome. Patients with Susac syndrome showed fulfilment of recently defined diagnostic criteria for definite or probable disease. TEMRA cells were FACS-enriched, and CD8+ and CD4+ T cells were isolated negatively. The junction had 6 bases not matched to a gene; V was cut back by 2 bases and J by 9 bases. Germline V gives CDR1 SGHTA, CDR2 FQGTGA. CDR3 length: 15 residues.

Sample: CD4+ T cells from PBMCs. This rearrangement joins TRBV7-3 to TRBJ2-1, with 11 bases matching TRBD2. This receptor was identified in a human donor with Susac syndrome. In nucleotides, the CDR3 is TGTGCCAGCAGCTTAGCTAGCGGGGGGCGGGGTGAGCAGTTCTTC. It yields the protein CASSLASGGRGEQFF.